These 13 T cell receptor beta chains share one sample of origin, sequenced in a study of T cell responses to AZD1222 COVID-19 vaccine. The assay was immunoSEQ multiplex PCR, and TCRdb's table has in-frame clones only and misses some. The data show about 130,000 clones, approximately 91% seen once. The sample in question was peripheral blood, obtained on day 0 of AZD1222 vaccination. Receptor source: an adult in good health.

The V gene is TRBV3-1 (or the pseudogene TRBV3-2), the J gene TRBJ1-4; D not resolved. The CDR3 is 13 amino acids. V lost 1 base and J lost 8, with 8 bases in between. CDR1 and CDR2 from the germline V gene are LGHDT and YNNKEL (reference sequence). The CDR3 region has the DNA TGTGCCAGCAGCCAAGGGTTAGGGGAAAAACTGTTTTTT. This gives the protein CASSQGLGEKLFF.

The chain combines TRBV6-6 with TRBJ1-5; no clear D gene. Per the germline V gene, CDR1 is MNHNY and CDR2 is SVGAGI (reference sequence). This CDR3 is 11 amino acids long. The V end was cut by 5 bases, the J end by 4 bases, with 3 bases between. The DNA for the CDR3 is TGTGCCAGCAGTCCTAATCAGCCCCAGCATTTT. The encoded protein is CASSPNQPQHF.

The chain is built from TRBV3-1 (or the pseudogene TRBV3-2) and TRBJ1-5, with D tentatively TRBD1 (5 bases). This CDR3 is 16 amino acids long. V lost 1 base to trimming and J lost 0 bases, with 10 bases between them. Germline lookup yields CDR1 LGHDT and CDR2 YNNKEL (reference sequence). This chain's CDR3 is CASSQAGSGSNQPQHF. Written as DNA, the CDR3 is TGTGCCAGCAGCCAAGCAGGGTCAGGTAGCAATCAGCCCCAGCATTTT.

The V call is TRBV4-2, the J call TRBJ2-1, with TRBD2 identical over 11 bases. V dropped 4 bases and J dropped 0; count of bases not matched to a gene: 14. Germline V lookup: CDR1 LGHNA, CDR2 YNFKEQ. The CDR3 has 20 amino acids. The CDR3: CASSPLSRTSGGHSYNEQFF. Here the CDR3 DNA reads TGTGCCAGCAGCCCCCTAAGCCGCACTAGCGGGGGTCACTCCTACAATGAGCAGTTCTTC.

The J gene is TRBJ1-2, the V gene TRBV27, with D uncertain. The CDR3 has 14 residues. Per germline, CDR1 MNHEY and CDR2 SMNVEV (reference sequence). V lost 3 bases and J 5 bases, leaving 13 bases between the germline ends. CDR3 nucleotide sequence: TGTGCCAGCAGTTTTAGTCCCAACGTATATGGCTACACCTTC. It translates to CASSFSPNVYGYTF.

The DNA of the CDR3 is TGCGCCAGCAGCCAAGAAGGGCGGGGCCAAGAGACCCAGTACTTC. As protein: CASSQEGRGQETQYF. The chain combines TRBV4-1 with TRBJ2-5, with a tentative D call TRBD2 (6 bases). CDR3 length: 15 amino acids. Germline CDR1 is MGHRA and CDR2 is YSYEKL. Trimming took off 0 bases at V and 1 base at J, with 9 bases between the two ends.

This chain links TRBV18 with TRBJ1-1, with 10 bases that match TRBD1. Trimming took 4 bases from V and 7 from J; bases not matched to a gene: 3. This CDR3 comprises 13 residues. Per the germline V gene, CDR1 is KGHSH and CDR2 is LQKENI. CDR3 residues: CASSRDRGDEAFF. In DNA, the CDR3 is TGTGCCAGCTCACGGGACAGGGGCGATGAAGCTTTCTTT.

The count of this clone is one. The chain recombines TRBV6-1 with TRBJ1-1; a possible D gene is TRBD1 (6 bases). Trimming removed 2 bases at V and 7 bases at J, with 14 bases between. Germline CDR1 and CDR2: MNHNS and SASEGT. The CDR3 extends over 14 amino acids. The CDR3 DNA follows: TGTGCCAGCAGTGAACAGTGGCAGGGGTTTGAAGCTTTCTTT. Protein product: CASSEQWQGFEAFF.

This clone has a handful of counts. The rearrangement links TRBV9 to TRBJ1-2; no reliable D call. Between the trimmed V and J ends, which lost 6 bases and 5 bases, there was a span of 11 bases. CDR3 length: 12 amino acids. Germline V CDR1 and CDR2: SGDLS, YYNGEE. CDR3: CASTRTQYGYTF. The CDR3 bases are TGTGCCAGCACCAGGACCCAGTATGGCTACACCTTC. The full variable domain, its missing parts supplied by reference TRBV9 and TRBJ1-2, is DSGVTQTPKHLITATGQRVTLRCSPRSGDLSVYWYQQSLDQGLQFLIQYYNGEERAKGNILERFSAQQFPDLHSELNLSSLELGDSALYFCASTRTQYGYTFGSGTRLTVV.

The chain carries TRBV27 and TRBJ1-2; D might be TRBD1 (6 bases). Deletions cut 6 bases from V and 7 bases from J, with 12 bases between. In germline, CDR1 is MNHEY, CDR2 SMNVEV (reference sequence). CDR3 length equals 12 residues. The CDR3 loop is CASRPGAGGYTF. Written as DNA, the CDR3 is TGTGCCAGCAGGCCAGGGGCGGGTGGCTACACCTTC.

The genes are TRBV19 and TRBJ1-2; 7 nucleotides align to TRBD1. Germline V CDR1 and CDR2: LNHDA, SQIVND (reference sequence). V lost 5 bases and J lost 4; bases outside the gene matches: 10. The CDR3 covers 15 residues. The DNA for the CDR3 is TGTGCCAGTAGTCCCACAGGGGAGGGAGGCTATGGCTACACCTTC. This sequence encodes CASSPTGEGGYGYTF.

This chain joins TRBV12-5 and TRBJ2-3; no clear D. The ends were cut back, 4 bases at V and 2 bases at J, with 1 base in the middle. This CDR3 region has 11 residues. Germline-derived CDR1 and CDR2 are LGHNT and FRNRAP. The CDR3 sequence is CASGSTDTQYF. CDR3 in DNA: TGTGCTAGTGGTTCCACAGATACGCAGTATTTT.

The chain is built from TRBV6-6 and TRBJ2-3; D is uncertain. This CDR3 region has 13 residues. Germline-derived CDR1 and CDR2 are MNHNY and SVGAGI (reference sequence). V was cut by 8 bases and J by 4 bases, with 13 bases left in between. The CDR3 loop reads CASGDWSPDTQYF. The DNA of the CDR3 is TGTGCCAGCGGCGACTGGTCCCCAGATACGCAGTATTTT.